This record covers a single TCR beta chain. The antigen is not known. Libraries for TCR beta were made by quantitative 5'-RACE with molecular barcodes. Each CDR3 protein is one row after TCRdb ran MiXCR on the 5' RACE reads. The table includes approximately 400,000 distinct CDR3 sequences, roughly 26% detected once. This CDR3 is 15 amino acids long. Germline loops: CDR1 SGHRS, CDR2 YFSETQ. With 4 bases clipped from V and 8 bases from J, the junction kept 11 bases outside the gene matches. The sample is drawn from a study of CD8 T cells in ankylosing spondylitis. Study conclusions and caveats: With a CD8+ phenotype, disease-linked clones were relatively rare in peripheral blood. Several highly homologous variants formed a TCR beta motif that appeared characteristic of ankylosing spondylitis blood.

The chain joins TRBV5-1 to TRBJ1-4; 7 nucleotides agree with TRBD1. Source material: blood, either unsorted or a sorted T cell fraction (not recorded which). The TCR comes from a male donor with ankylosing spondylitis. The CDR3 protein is CASSPDPGQPEKLFF. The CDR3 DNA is TGCGCCAGCAGCCCAGACCCGGGACAGCCAGAAAAACTGTTTTTT.